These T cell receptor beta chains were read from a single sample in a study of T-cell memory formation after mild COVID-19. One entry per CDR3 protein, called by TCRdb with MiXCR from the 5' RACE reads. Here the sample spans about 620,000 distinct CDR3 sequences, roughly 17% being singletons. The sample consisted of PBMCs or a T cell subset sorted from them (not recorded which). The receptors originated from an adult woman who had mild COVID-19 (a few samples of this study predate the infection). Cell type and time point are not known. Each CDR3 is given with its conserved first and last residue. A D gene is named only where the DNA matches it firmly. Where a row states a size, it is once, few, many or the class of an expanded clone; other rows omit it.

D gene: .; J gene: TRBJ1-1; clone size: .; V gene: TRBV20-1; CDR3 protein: CSAREQVGGTEAFF; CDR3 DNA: TGCAGTGCTAGAGAACAGGTGGGGGGCACTGAAGCTTTCTTT
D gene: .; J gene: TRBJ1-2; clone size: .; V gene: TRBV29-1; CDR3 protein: CSVLRPTNYGYTF; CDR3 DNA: TGCAGCGTTCTAAGACCAACTAACTATGGCTACACCTTC
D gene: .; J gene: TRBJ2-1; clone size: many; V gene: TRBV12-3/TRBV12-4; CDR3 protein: CASSWGAGNEQFF; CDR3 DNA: TGTGCCAGCAGTTGGGGGGCTGGGAATGAGCAGTTCTTC
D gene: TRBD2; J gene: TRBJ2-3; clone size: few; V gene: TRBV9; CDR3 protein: CASSVVLAAGTDTQYF; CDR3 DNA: TGTGCCAGCAGCGTAGTACTAGCGGCAGGCACAGATACGCAGTATTTT
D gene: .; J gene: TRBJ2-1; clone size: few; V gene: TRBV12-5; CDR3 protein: CASGLESEQFF; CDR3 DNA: TGTGCTAGTGGCCTGGAGAGTGAGCAGTTCTTC
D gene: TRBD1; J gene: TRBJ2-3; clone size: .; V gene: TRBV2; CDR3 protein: CASSWDRLSTDTQYF; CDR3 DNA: TGTGCCAGCAGTTGGGACAGGCTTAGCACAGATACGCAGTATTTT
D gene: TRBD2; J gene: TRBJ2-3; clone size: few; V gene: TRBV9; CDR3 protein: CASSVDSGGYSTDTQYF; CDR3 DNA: TGTGCCAGCAGCGTAGATAGCGGGGGCTACAGCACAGATACGCAGTATTTT
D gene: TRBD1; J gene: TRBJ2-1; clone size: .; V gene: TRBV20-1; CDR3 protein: CSARDRGNEQFF; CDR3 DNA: TGCAGTGCTAGGGACAGGGGTAATGAGCAGTTCTTC
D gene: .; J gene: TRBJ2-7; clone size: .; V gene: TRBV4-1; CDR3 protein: CASQLRDTLPYEQYF; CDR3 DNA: TGCGCCAGTCAGCTCCGGGACACTCTCCCCTACGAGCAGTACTTC
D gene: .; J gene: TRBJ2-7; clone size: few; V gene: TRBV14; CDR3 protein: CASSPLGRGYEQYF; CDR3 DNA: TGTGCCAGCAGCCCCCTCGGACGGGGCTACGAGCAGTACTTC
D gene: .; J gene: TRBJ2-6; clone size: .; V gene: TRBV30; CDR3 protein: CAWTQDPSGANVLTF; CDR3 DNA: TGTGCCTGGACCCAGGACCCCTCTGGGGCCAACGTCCTGACTTTC
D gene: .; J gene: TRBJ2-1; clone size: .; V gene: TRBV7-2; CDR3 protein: CASSRRKNEQFF; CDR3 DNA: TGTGCCAGCAGCAGAAGGAAGAATGAGCAGTTCTTC
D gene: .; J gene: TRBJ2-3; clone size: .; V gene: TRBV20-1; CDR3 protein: CSASWGVEGGPLSGADTQYF; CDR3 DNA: TGCAGTGCTAGTTGGGGAGTCGAGGGGGGACCTCTCTCTGGTGCAGATACGCAGTATTTT
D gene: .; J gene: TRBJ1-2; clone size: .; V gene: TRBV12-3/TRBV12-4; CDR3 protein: CASSRTLTGSDYGYTF; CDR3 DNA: TGTGCCAGCAGCAGAACACTTACAGGGTCGGACTATGGCTACACCTTC
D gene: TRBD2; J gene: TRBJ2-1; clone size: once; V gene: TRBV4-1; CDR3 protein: CASSQEGAGGGTEQFF; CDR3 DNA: TGCGCCAGCAGCCAAGAAGGTGCGGGGGGAGGCACTGAGCAGTTCTTC
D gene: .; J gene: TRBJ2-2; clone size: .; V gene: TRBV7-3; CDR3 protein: CASSLTLSGGASAGELFF; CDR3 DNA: TGTGCCAGCAGCTTAACCCTCTCGGGCGGGGCCTCCGCCGGGGAGCTGTTTTTT
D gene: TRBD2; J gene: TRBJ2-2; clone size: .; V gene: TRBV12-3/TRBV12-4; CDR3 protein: CASTQGEGSTGELFF; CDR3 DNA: TGTGCCAGCACCCAAGGGGAGGGGAGCACCGGGGAGCTGTTTTTT
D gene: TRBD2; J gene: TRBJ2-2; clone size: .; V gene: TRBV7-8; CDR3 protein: CASSFQQGLAGGAGELFF; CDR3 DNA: TGTGCCAGCAGCTTCCAACAGGGACTAGCGGGAGGGGCCGGGGAGCTGTTTTTT
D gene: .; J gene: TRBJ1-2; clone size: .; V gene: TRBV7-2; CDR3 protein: CASSFYNLAAGPEDGYTF; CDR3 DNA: TGTGCCAGCAGCTTCTATAATTTGGCGGCCGGACCGGAAGATGGCTACACCTTC
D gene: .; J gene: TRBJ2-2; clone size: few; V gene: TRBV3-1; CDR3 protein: CASSQGLGGNTGELFF; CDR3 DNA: TGTGCCAGCAGCCAAGGACTAGGTGGTAACACCGGGGAGCTGTTTTTT
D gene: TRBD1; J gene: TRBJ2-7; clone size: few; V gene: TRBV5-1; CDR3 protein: CASSEGGGQGLYEQYF; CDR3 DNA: TGCGCCAGCAGCGAAGGGGGGGGACAGGGACTCTACGAGCAGTACTTC
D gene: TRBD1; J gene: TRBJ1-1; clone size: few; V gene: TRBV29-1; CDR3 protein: CSAMDRLSEAFF; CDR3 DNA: TGCAGCGCTATGGACAGGCTCTCTGAAGCTTTCTTT
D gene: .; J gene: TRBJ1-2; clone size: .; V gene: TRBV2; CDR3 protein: CASQQEGEGYTF; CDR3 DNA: TGTGCCAGCCAACAAGAGGGTGAGGGCTACACCTTC
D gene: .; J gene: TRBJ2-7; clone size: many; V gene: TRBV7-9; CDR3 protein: CASSLGASTNYEQYF; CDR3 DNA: TGTGCCAGCAGCTTAGGGGCCAGTACCAACTACGAGCAGTACTTC
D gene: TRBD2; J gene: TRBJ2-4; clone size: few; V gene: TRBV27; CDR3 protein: CASSSNTRLAGGNIQYF; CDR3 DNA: TGTGCCAGCAGTTCGAATACAAGACTAGCGGGGGGCAACATTCAGTACTTC
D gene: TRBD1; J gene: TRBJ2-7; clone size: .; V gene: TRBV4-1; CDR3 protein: CASSQVRGQVFLGYEQYF; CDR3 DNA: TGCGCCAGCAGCCAAGTAAGGGGGCAGGTTTTCTTGGGTTACGAGCAGTACTTC
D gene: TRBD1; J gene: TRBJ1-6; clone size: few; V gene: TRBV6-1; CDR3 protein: CASSPPGTGVDPLHF; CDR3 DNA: TGTGCCAGCAGTCCTCCCGGGACAGGGGTTGATCCCCTCCACTTT
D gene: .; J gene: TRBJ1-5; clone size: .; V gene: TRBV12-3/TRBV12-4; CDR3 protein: CASSLRGGGDQPQHF; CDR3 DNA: TGTGCCAGCAGTTTGCGTGGGGGGGGCGATCAGCCCCAGCATTTT
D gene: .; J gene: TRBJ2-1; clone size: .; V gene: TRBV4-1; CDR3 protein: CASSHFTGPSSYNEQFF; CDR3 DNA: TGCGCCAGCAGCCATTTCACCGGGCCAAGCTCCTACAATGAGCAGTTCTTC
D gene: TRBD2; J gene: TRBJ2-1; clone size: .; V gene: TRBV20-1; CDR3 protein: CSAFIAGLDNEQFF; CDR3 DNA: TGCAGTGCTTTCATAGCGGGACTGGACAATGAGCAGTTCTTC
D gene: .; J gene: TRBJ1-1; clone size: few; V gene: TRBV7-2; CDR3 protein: CASSLAYRNTEAFF; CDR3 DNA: TGTGCCAGCAGCTTAGCCTACAGGAACACTGAAGCTTTCTTT
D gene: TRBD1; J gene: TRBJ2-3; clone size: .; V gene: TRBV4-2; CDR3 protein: CASSWDRVESHTQYF; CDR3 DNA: TGTGCCAGCAGCTGGGACAGGGTCGAATCACATACGCAGTATTTT
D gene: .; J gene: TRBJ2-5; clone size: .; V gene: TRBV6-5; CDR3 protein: CASSWGTDLEAQYF; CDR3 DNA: TGTGCCAGCAGTTGGGGGACCGACCTGGAGGCCCAGTACTTC
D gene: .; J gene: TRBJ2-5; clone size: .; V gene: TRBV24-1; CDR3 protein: CATSDPGVVGKETQYF; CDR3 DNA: TGTGCCACCAGTGATCCCGGTGTTGTGGGCAAGGAGACCCAGTACTTC
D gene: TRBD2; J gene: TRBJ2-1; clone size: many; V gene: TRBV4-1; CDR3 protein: CASSRVGIAGGPSYNEQFF; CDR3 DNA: TGCGCCAGCAGCCGGGTGGGGATAGCGGGGGGGCCCTCCTACAATGAGCAGTTCTTC
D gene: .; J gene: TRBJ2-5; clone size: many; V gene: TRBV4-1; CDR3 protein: CASSQVGAGETQYF; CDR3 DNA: TGCGCCAGCAGCCAAGTTGGGGCTGGGGAGACCCAGTACTTC
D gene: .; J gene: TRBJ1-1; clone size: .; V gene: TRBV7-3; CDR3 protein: CASSTPGGPAFF; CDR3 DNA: TGTGCCAGCAGCACCCCAGGAGGTCCAGCTTTCTTT
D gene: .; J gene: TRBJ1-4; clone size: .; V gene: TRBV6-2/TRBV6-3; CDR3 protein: CASSFSEVLFF; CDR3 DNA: TGTGCCAGCAGTTTCTCGGAGGTACTGTTTTTT
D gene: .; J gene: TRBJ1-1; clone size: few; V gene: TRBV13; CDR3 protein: CASRRGSAEAFF; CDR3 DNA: TGTGCCAGCCGGCGAGGGTCGGCTGAAGCTTTCTTT
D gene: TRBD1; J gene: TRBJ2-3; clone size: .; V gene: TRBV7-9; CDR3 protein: CASSSVDRSITDTQYF; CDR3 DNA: TGTGCCAGCAGCTCCGTGGACAGGTCGATCACAGATACGCAGTATTTT
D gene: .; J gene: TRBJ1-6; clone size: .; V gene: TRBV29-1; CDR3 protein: CSVKLQGGNSPLHF; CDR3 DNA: TGCAGCGTGAAACTCCAGGGTGGCAATTCACCCCTCCACTTT
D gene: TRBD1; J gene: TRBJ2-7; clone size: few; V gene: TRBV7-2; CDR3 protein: CASSSTGLGYEQYF; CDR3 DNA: TGTGCCAGCAGCTCGACAGGGCTTGGGTACGAGCAGTACTTC
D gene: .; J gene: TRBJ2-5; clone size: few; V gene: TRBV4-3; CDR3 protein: CASSRAIASTETQYF; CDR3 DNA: TGCGCCAGCAGCCGGGCCATAGCGAGTACAGAGACCCAGTACTTC
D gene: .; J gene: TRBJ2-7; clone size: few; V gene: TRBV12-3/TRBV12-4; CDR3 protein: CASSSGGGGGYEQYF; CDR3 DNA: TGTGCCAGCAGCTCTGGGGGCGGAGGGGGTTACGAGCAGTACTTC
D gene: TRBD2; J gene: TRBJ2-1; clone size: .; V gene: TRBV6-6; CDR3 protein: CASSYSRTSGTNEQFF; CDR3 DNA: TGTGCCAGCAGTTACTCCCGGACTAGCGGGACCAATGAGCAGTTCTTC
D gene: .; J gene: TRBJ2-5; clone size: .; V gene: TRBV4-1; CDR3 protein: CASSQDPGGSETQYF; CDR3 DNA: TGCGCCAGCAGCCAAGACCCGGGGGGCTCGGAGACCCAGTACTTC
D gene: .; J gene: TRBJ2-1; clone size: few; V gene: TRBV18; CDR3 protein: CASSPVQGNEQFF; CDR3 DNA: TGTGCCAGCTCACCTGTCCAGGGTAATGAGCAGTTCTTC
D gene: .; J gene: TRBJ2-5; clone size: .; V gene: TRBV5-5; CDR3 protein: CASSPPRLGETQYF; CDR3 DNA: TGTGCCAGCAGCCCCCCCAGGTTAGGAGAGACCCAGTACTTC
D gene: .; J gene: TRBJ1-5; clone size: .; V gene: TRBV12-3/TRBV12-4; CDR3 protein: CASTSQVGGRQPQHF; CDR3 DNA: TGTGCCAGCACCTCCCAGGTGGGGGGCCGGCAGCCCCAGCATTTT
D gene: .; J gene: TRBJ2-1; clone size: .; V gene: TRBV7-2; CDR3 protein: CASSSYRGQEQFF; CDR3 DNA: TGTGCCAGCAGCTCGTATCGGGGCCAGGAGCAGTTCTTC
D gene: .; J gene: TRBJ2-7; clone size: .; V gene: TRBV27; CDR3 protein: CASSLRGITYEQYF; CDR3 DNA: TGTGCCAGCAGTTTGCGAGGGATAACCTACGAGCAGTACTTC
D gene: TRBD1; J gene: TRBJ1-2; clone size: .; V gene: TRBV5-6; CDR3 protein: CASSPRGGRIRGYTF; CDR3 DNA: TGTGCCAGCAGCCCGCGAGGGGGCAGGATTAGAGGCTACACCTTC
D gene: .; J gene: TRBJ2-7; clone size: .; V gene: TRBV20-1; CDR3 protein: CSASGGGYYEQYF; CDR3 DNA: TGCAGTGCTAGCGGTGGCGGGTACTACGAGCAGTACTTC
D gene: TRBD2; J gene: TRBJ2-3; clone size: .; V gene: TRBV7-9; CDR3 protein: CAFHREAGMVDTQYF; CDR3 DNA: TGTGCCTTCCACCGGGAGGCAGGGATGGTGGATACGCAGTATTTT
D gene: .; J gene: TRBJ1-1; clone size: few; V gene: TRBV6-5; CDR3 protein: CASRGEAGLNTEAFF; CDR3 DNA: TGTGCCAGCAGGGGGGAGGCTGGGCTGAACACTGAAGCTTTCTTT
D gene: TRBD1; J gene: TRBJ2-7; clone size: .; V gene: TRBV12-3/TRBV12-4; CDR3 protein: CASTLGQGYEQYF; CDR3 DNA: TGTGCCAGCACCCTGGGACAGGGGTACGAGCAGTACTTC
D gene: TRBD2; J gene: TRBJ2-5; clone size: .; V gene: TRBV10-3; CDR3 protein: CASRLAGAKETQYF; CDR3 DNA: TGTGCCTCAAGACTAGCGGGGGCCAAAGAGACCCAGTACTTC
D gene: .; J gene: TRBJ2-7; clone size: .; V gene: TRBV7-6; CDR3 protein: CASSLGSRADTYEQYF; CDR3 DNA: TGTGCCAGCAGCTTAGGGTCCAGGGCGGACACCTACGAGCAGTACTTC
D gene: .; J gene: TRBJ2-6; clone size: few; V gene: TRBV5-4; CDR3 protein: CASSLVKALGSGANVLTF; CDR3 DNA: TGTGCCAGCAGCTTGGTCAAAGCGTTGGGGTCTGGGGCCAACGTCCTGACTTTC
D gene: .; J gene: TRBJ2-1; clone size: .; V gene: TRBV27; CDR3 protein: CASSPLGSYEQFF; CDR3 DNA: TGTGCCAGCAGTCCCCTGGGGAGCTATGAGCAGTTCTTC